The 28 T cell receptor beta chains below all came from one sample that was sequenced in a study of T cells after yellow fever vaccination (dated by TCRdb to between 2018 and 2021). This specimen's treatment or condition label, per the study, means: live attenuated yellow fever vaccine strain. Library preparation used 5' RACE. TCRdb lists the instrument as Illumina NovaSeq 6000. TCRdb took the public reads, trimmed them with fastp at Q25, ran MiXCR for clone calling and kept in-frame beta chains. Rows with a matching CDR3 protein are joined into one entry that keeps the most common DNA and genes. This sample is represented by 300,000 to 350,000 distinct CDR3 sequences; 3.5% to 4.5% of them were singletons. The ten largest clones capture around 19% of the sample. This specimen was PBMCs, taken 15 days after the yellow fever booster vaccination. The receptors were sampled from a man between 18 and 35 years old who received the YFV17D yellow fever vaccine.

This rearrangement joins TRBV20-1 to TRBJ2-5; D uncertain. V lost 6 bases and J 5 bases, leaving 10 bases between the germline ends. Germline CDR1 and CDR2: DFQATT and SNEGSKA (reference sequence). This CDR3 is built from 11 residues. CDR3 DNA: TGCAGTGCCTACGGGTGGGAGACCCAGTACTTC. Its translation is CSAYGWETQYF.

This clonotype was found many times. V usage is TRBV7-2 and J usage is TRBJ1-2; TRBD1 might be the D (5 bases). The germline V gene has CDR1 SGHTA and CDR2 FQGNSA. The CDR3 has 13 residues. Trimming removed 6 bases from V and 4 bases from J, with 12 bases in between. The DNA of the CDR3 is TGTGCCAGCAGTCCGGGACTATTCTATGGCTACACCTTC. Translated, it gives CASSPGLFYGYTF.

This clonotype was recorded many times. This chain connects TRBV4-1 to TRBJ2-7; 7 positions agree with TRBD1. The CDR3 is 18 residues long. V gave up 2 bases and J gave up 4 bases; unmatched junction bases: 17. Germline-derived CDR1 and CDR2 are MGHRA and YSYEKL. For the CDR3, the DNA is TGCGCCAGCAGCCAAACCCTCAGGATCGGGACAGTGTTATACGAGCAGTACTTC. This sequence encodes CASSQTLRIGTVLYEQYF.

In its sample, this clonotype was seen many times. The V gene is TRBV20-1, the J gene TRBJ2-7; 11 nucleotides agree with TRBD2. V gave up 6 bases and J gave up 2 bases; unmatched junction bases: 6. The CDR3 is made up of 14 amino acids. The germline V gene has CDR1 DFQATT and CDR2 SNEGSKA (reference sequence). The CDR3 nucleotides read TGCAGTGCGCCGAGACTAGCGGGGACCTACGAGCAGTACTTC. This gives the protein CSAPRLAGTYEQYF.

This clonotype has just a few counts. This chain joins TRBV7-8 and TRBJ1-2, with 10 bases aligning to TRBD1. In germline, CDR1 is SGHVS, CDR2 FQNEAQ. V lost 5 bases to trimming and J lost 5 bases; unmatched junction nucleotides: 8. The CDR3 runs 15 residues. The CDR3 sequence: CASSPRQGALYGYTF. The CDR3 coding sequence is TGTGCCAGCAGCCCCAGACAGGGGGCGCTTTATGGCTACACCTTC.

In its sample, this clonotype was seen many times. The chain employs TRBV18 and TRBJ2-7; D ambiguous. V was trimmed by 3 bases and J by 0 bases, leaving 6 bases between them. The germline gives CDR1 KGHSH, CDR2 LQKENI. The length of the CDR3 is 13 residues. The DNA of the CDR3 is TGTGCCAGCTCACCCTATCGCTCCTACGAGCAGTACTTC. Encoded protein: CASSPYRSYEQYF.

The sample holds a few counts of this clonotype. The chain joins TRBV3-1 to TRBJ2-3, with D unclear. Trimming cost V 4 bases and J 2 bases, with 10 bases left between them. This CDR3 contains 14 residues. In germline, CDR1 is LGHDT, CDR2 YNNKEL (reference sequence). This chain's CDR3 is CASSPLDDTDTQYF. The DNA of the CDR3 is TGTGCCAGCAGCCCCTTGGACGACACAGATACGCAGTATTTT.

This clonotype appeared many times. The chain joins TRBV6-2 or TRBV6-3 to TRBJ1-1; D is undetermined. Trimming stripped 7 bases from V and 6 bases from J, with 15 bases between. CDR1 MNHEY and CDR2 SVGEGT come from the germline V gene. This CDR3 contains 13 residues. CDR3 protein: CASNDNTEAEAFF. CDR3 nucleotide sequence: TGTGCCAGCAACGATAACACGGAGGCTGAAGCTTTCTTT.

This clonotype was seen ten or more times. The CDR3 sequence: CASSLALRRSSGARDQETQYF. In nucleotides, the CDR3 is TGCGCCAGCAGCTTGGCCCTACGCAGGTCTAGCGGGGCCCGAGACCAAGAGACCCAGTACTTC. The chain uses TRBV5-1 and TRBJ2-5; TRBD2 agrees at 9 bases. With V trimmed by 0 bases and J by 0 bases, 18 bases remained unmatched. The germline gives CDR1 SGHRS, CDR2 YFSETQ. This CDR3 comprises 21 residues. The variable domain in full, with the rest retrieved from reference TRBV5-1 and TRBJ2-5, is KAGVTQTPRYLIKTRGQQVTLSCSPISGHRSVSWYQQTPGQGLQFLFEYFSETQRNKGNFPGRFSGRQFSNSRSEMNVSTLELGDSALYLCASSLALRRSSGARDQETQYFGPGTRLLVL.

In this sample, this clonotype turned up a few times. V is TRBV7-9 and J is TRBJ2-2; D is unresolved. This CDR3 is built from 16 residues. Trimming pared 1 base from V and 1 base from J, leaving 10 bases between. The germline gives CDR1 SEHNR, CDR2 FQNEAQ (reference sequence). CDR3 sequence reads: CASSLGSLLNTGELFF. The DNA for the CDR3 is TGTGCCAGCAGCTTAGGGAGTCTTCTGAACACCGGGGAGCTGTTTTTT. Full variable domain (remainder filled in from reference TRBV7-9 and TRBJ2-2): DTGVSQNPRHKITKRGQNVTFRCDPISEHNRLYWYRQTLGQGPEFLTYFQNEAQLEKSRLLSDRFSAERPKGSFSTLEIQRTEQGDSAMYLCASSLGSLLNTGELFFGEGSRLTVL.

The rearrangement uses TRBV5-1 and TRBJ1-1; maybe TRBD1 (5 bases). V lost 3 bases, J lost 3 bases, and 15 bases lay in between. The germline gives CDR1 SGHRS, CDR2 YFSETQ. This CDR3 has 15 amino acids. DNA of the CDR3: TGCGCCAGCAGCTGGGACCTAGGGTGGGACACTGAAGCTTTCTTT. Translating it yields CASSWDLGWDTEAFF.

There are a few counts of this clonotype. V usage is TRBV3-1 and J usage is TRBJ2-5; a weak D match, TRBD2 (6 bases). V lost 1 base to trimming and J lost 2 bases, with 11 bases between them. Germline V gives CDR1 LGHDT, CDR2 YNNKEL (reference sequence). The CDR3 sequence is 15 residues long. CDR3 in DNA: TGTGCCAGCAGCCAAGGGGGGGAACCACAAGAGACCCAGTACTTC. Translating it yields CASSQGGEPQETQYF.

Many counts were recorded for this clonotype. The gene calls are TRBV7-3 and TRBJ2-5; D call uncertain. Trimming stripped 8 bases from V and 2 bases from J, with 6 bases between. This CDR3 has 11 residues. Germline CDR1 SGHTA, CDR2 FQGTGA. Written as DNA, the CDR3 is TGTGCCAGCCTCCGTCAAGAGACCCAGTACTTC. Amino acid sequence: CASLRQETQYF. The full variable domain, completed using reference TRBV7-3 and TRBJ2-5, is GAGVSQTPSNKVTEKGKYVELRCDPISGHTALYWYRQSLGQGPEFLIYFQGTGAADDSGLPNDRFFAVRPEGSVSTLKIQRTERGDSAVYLCASLRQETQYFGPGTRLLVL.

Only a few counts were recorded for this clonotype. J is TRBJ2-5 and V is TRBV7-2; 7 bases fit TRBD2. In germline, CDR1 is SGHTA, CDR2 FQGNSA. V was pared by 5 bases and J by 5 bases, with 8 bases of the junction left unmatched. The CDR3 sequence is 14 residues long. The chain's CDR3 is CASSHGTNVETQYF. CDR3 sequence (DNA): TGTGCCAGCAGCCATGGGACTAACGTCGAGACCCAGTACTTC.

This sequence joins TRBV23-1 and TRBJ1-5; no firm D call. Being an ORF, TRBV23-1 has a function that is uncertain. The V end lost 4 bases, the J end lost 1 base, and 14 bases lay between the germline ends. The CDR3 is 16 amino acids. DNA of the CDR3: TGCGCCAGCAGTCTTCCCCCGGGAGGGAGCAATCAGCCCCAGCATTTT. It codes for CASSLPPGGSNQPQHF.

In DNA, the CDR3 is TGTGCCAGCAGCCTCCCGGGGGGGCCTGTCGGGGAGCTGTTTTTT. It translates to CASSLPGGPVGELFF. The J gene is TRBJ2-2, the V gene TRBV7-2; 8 positions agree with TRBD2. J gave up 7 bases and V 5 bases, and 9 bases lay outside the gene matches. CDR3 length: 15 amino acids. Germline V lookup: CDR1 SGHTA, CDR2 FQGNSA.

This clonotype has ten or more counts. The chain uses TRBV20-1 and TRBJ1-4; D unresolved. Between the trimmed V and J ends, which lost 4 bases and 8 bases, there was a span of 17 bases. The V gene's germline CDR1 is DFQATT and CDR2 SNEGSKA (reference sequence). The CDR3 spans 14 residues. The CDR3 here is CSATQAGRLEKLFF. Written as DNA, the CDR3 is TGCAGTGCTACTCAAGCCGGAAGACTCGAAAAACTGTTTTTT.

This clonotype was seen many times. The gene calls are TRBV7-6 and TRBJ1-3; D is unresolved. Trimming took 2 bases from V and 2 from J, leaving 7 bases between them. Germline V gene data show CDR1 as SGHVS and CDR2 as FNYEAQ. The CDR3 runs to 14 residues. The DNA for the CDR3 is TGTGCCAGCAGCTTATCAGGCGCTGGAAACACCATATATTTT. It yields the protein CASSLSGAGNTIYF.

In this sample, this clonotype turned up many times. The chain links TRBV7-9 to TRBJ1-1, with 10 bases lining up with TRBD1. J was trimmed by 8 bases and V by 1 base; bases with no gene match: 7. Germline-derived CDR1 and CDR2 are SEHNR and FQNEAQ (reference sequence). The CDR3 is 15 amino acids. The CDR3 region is CASSLGQGALKEAFF. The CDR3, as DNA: TGTGCCAGCAGCTTAGGACAGGGGGCGCTTAAAGAAGCTTTCTTT.

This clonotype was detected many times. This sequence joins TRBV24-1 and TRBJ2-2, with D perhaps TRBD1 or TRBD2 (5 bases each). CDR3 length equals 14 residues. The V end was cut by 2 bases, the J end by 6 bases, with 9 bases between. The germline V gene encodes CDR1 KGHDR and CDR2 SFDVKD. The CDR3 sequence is CATSDYGDPGELFF. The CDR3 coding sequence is TGTGCCACCAGTGATTACGGGGACCCCGGGGAGCTGTTTTTT.

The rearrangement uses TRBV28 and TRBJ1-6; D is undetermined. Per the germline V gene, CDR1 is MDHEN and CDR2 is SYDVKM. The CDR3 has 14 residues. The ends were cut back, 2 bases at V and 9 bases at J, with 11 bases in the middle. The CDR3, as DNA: TGTGCCAGCAGTTTAGGACCGATCGTTTCACCCCTCCACTTT. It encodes CASSLGPIVSPLHF.

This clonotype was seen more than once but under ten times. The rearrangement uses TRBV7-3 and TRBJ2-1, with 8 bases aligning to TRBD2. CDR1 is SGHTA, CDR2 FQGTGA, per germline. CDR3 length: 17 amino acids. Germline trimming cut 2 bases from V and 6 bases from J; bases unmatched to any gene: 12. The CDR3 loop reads CASSLGAPGGWFNEQFF. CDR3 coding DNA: TGTGCCAGCAGCTTAGGGGCCCCGGGGGGGTGGTTCAATGAGCAGTTCTTC.

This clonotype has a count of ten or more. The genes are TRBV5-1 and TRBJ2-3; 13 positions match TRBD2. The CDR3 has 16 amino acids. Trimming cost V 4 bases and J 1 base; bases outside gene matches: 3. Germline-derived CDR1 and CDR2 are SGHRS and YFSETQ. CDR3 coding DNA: TGCGCCAGCAGCCTGGGACTAGCGGGGCGCACAGATACGCAGTATTTT. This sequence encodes CASSLGLAGRTDTQYF. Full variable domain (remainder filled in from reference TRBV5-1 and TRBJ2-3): KAGVTQTPRYLIKTRGQQVTLSCSPISGHRSVSWYQQTPGQGLQFLFEYFSETQRNKGNFPGRFSGRQFSNSRSEMNVSTLELGDSALYLCASSLGLAGRTDTQYFGPGTRLTVL.

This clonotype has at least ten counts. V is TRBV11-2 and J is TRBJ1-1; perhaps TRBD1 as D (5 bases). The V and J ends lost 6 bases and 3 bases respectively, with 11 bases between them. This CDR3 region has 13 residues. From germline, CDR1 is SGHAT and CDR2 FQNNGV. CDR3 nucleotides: TGTGCCAGCAGTCCGACAGTTGACACTGAAGCTTTCTTT. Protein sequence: CASSPTVDTEAFF.

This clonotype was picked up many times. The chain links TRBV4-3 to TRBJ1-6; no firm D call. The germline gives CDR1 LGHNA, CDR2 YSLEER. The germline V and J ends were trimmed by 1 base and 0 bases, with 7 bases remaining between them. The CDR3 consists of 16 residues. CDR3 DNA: TGCGCCAGCAGCCAAGCCCTAAGCTCCTATAATTCACCCCTCCACTTT. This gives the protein CASSQALSSYNSPLHF.

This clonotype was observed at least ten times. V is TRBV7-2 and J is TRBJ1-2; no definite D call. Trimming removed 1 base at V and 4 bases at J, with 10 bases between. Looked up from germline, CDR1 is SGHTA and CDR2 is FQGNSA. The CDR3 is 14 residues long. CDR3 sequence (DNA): TGTGCCAGCAGCTTAGGTCCACGGTTCTATGGCTACACCTTC. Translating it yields CASSLGPRFYGYTF.

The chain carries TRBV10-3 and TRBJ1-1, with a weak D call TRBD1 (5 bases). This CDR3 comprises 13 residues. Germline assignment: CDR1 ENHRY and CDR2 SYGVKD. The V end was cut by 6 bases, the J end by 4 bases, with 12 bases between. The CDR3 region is CAISRDRGTEAFF. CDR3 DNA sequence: TGTGCCATCAGCCGGGATAGGGGCACTGAAGCTTTCTTT.

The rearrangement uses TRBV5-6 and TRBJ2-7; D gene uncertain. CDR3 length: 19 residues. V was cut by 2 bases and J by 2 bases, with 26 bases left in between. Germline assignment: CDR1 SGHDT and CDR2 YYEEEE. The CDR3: CASSFGLWAGIAPTYEQYV. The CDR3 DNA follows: TGTGCCAGCAGCTTTGGTCTTTGGGCCGGAATAGCTCCGACCTACGAGCAGTACGTC.